The 28 T cell receptor beta chains below were found in one sample sequenced in a study of CD8 T cells in Susac syndrome. After extraction with the RNeasy kit, roughly 0.45 to 1 ug of the RNA was reverse transcribed using random hexamers. TCRdb itself ran the immunoSEQ multiplex PCR reads through MiXCR, one entry per CDR3 protein. The data hold about 120,000 distinct CDR3 sequences, with about 94% observed a single time. The sequencing sample was made of CD4+ T cells from PBMCs. These TCRs come from a human donor with multiple sclerosis.

The CDR3 DNA follows: TGCAGTGCTAGTTCAGGAGGCTCAGGCTATGGCTACACCTTC. As protein: CSASSGGSGYGYTF. V and J are TRBV20-1 and TRBJ1-2, with no clear D. V was trimmed by 3 bases and J by 4 bases, leaving 15 bases between them. The CDR3 is 14 amino acids. Germline lookup yields CDR1 DFQATT and CDR2 SNEGSKA (reference sequence).

This chain connects TRBV6-2 or TRBV6-3 to TRBJ2-7; D possibly uses TRBD1 or TRBD2 (7 bases each). The CDR3 is 14 residues long. The V gene's germline CDR1 is MNHEY and CDR2 SVGEGT. Trimming removed 5 bases from V and 3 bases from J, with 14 bases in between. The CDR3 DNA follows: TGTGCCAGCAGTCCCGACAGGGAGGGCTACGAGCAGTACTTC. Translation: CASSPDREGYEQYF.

The V gene is TRBV6-5, the J gene TRBJ2-2; perhaps TRBD1 as D (6 bases). Trimming stripped 2 bases from V and 7 bases from J, with 11 bases between. The CDR3 runs to 14 residues. CDR1 is MNHEY, CDR2 SVGAGI, per germline. DNA for the CDR3: TGTGCCAGCAGTTACATGGGGGCTGGCGGGGAGCTGTTTTTT. This translates into CASSYMGAGGELFF.

The rearrangement uses TRBV10-2 and TRBJ2-3, with D perhaps matching TRBD2 (5 bases). V lost 4 bases, J lost 0 bases, and 17 bases lay in between. Germline V gives CDR1 WSHSY, CDR2 SAAADI. This CDR3 is built from 17 residues. CDR3 sequence reads: CASSGATTRTSTDTQYF. Written as DNA, the CDR3 is TGCGCCAGCAGTGGGGCCACAACTAGAACCAGCACAGATACGCAGTATTTT.

Only a few counts were recorded for this clonotype. J is TRBJ2-3 and V is TRBV3-1; D is unresolved. The V and J ends lost 0 bases and 6 bases respectively, with 4 bases between them. CDR1 and CDR2 (germline): LGHDT, YNNKEL (reference sequence). The CDR3 contains 12 residues. CDR3 sequence reads: CASSQDRDTQYF. The CDR3 DNA sequence: TGTGCCAGCAGCCAAGATCGGGATACGCAGTATTTT.

The gene calls are TRBV18 and TRBJ2-1; 8 positions agree with TRBD1. The V gene's germline CDR1 is KGHSH and CDR2 LQKENI. V lost 0 bases to trimming and J lost 7 bases; unmatched junction nucleotides: 5. There are 15 residues in the CDR3. CDR3 loop: CASSPPVGTGNEQFF. CDR3 nucleotide sequence: TGTGCCAGCTCACCACCGGTCGGGACAGGAAATGAGCAGTTCTTC.

This clonotype came up once. The rearrangement uses TRBV2 and TRBJ2-7; 8 nucleotides align to TRBD1. This CDR3 is 13 amino acids long. After removal of 2 bases from V and 6 bases from J, the junction contained 3 bases not matched to a gene. Germline assignment: CDR1 SNHLY and CDR2 FYNNEI. CDR3 sequence reads: CASSETRGLEQYF. In DNA form, the CDR3 reads TGTGCCAGCAGTGAAACCAGGGGGCTCGAGCAGTACTTC.

The chain uses TRBV5-6 and TRBJ1-2; D not certain. Trimming took off 4 bases at V and 7 bases at J, with 17 bases between the two ends. Germline lookup yields CDR1 SGHDT and CDR2 YYEEEE. This CDR3 comprises 14 residues. In DNA form, the CDR3 reads TGTGCCAGCAGCCTCTTGGGTGCCCAGGCTGGCTACACCTTC. As protein: CASSLLGAQAGYTF.

The chain is built from TRBV5-1 and TRBJ1-1; D perhaps matches TRBD1 (5 bases). The CDR3 has 18 residues. CDR1 and CDR2 from the germline V gene are SGHRS and YFSETQ. Deletions cut 3 bases from V and 6 bases from J, with 27 bases between. As DNA, the CDR3 is TGCGCCAGCAGCTCAGGTTTAAAACCTCCGGGACCTCGCCCTGAAGCTTTCTTT. Its translation: CASSSGLKPPGPRPEAFF. The full variable domain, with the rest looked up from reference TRBV5-1 and TRBJ1-1, is KAGVTQTPRYLIKTRGQQVTLSCSPISGHRSVSWYQQTPGQGLQFLFEYFSETQRNKGNFPGRFSGRQFSNSRSEMNVSTLELGDSALYLCASSSGLKPPGPRPEAFFGQGTRLTVV.

V and J are TRBV30 and TRBJ2-1; D is perhaps TRBD1 (6 bases). The CDR3 totals 11 residues. CDR1 and CDR2 (germline): GTSNPN, SVGIG (reference sequence). V lost 5 bases to trimming and J lost 4 bases, with 6 bases between them. The CDR3 DNA reads TGTGCCTGGGGACAGTACAATGAGCAGTTCTTC. Amino acid sequence: CAWGQYNEQFF.

The chain recombines TRBV7-2 with TRBJ2-1, with TRBD2 as a possible D gene (5 bases). The germline gives CDR1 SGHTA, CDR2 FQGNSA. The V and J ends lost 7 bases and 6 bases respectively, with 19 bases between them. The CDR3 covers 15 residues. The CDR3: CASTIGGLARNEQFF. CDR3 in DNA: TGTGCCAGCACCATCGGCGGGCTTGCCCGCAATGAGCAGTTCTTC.

The chain is built from TRBV5-6 and TRBJ1-1; tentative D call: TRBD1 (5 bases). There are 14 residues in the CDR3. V was pared by 4 bases and J by 1 base, with 11 bases between. Germline loops: CDR1 SGHDT, CDR2 YYEEEE. The CDR3 nucleotides are TGTGCCAGCAGCCCGGGACGGTCGAACACTGAAGCTTTCTTT. Translated, it gives CASSPGRSNTEAFF.

J is TRBJ2-7 and V is TRBV30; 9 bases agree with TRBD2. V lost 0 bases and J lost 2; bases outside the gene matches: 5. The CDR3 runs to 15 residues. From germline, CDR1 is GTSNPN and CDR2 SVGIG (reference sequence). CDR3 sequence: CAWSVGGRGAYEQYF. CDR3 nucleotides: TGTGCCTGGAGTGTAGGCGGGAGGGGAGCCTACGAGCAGTACTTC.

The table lists this clonotype with a count of one. This chain uses TRBV5-1 with TRBJ1-1, with 8 bases that match TRBD1. Germline CDR1 and CDR2: SGHRS and YFSETQ. Unmatched junction bases numbered 7, after V lost 4 bases and J lost 5 bases. The CDR3 has 14 residues. CDR3 in amino acids: CASSTDRGGTEAFF. CDR3 nucleotide sequence: TGCGCCAGCAGCACCGACAGGGGAGGGACTGAAGCTTTCTTT. The variable domain in full, completed from reference TRBV5-1 and TRBJ1-1, reads KAGVTQTPRYLIKTRGQQVTLSCSPISGHRSVSWYQQTPGQGLQFLFEYFSETQRNKGNFPGRFSGRQFSNSRSEMNVSTLELGDSALYLCASSTDRGGTEAFFGQGTRLTVV.

The rearrangement uses TRBV5-1 and TRBJ2-3; possible D gene TRBD2, 5 bases. CDR1 SGHRS and CDR2 YFSETQ come from the germline V gene. Trimming removed 0 bases at V and 2 bases at J, with 10 bases between. The CDR3 runs to 15 residues. This chain's CDR3 is CASSLGDRDTDTQYF. The CDR3 DNA sequence: TGCGCCAGCAGCTTGGGTGACCGGGACACAGATACGCAGTATTTT. Filled out from reference TRBV5-1 and TRBJ2-3, the complete variable domain reads KAGVTQTPRYLIKTRGQQVTLSCSPISGHRSVSWYQQTPGQGLQFLFEYFSETQRNKGNFPGRFSGRQFSNSRSEMNVSTLELGDSALYLCASSLGDRDTDTQYFGPGTRLTVL.

The chain carries TRBV6-5 and TRBJ2-5; the D is unclear. This CDR3 is 17 amino acids long. Trimming took 4 bases from V and 5 from J, leaving 23 bases between them. Per the germline V gene, CDR1 is MNHEY and CDR2 is SVGAGI. The CDR3 protein is CASSSLPVADRGETQYF. The CDR3 DNA is TGTGCCAGCAGTTCTCTCCCTGTGGCGGACCGTGGGGAGACCCAGTACTTC.

The genes are TRBV7-2 and TRBJ2-5; 7 bases agree with TRBD2. This CDR3 has 14 amino acids. With 5 bases clipped from V and 3 bases from J, the junction kept 6 bases outside the gene matches. Looked up from germline, CDR1 is SGHTA and CDR2 is FQGNSA. DNA for the CDR3: TGTGCCAGCAGCCCACGGGCGGGGGAAGAGACCCAGTACTTC. Translating gives CASSPRAGEETQYF.

This clonotype was observed a single time. The chain joins TRBV18 to TRBJ1-2; TRBD1 might be the D (5 bases). The CDR3 contains 13 residues. Germline V gene lookup returns CDR1 KGHSH and CDR2 LQKENI. V shed 4 bases and J shed 3 bases, with 9 bases lying between them. The CDR3 coding sequence is TGTGCCAGCTCACGGGGACGGGACTATGGCTACACCTTC. Residues: CASSRGRDYGYTF.

The chain joins TRBV5-1 to TRBJ2-3; 7 nucleotides line up with TRBD2. In germline, CDR1 is SGHRS, CDR2 YFSETQ. Trimming cost V 7 bases and J 0 bases; bases outside gene matches: 8. The CDR3 sequence is 15 residues long. The CDR3 loop is CASSYSGASTDTQYF. CDR3 in DNA: TGCGCCAGCTCGTACAGCGGGGCGAGCACAGATACGCAGTATTTT.

This chain joins TRBV6-5 and TRBJ2-6; D possibly corresponds to TRBD1 (5 bases). This CDR3 comprises 18 residues. V lost 1 base and J 1 base, leaving 14 bases between the germline ends. Germline V gene data show CDR1 as MNHEY and CDR2 as SVGAGI. The CDR3: CASSYLMITGSGANVLTF. DNA of the CDR3: TGTGCCAGCAGTTACTTGATGATCACAGGTTCTGGGGCCAACGTCCTGACTTTC.

The V call is TRBV6-5, the J call TRBJ2-5, with TRBD1 matching over 8 bases. J gave up 2 bases and V 1 base, and 3 bases lay outside the gene matches. The CDR3 spans 15 residues. Looked up from germline, CDR1 is MNHEY and CDR2 is SVGAGI. As DNA, the CDR3 is TGTGCCAGCAGTTACTTCACAGGGGGACAAGAGACCCAGTACTTC. Protein: CASSYFTGGQETQYF.

The J gene is TRBJ2-6, the V gene TRBV12-3 or TRBV12-4; a weak D match, TRBD1 (6 bases). The CDR3 contains 16 residues. V lost 7 bases to trimming and J lost 0 bases, with 13 bases between them. This chain's CDR3 is CASTPLGGSGANVLTF. Here the CDR3 DNA reads TGTGCCAGCACTCCTTTAGGGGGCTCTGGGGCCAACGTCCTGACTTTC.

CDR3 residues: CAWQPSGANVLTF. Written as DNA, the CDR3 is TGTGCCTGGCAGCCCTCTGGGGCCAACGTCCTGACTTTC. This chain connects TRBV30 to TRBJ2-6, with no clear D. Trimming shortened V by 5 bases and J by 0 bases, and 5 bases separated the two germline ends. CDR3 length equals 13 residues. Per germline, CDR1 GTSNPN and CDR2 SVGIG (reference sequence).

The rearrangement joins TRBV27 to TRBJ2-7, with 7 positions matching TRBD2. Per germline, CDR1 MNHEY and CDR2 SMNVEV (reference sequence). V was clipped by 1 base and J by 2 bases; unmatched bases: 5. This CDR3 spans 15 amino acids. CDR3 DNA sequence: TGTGCCAGCAGTTTATTGGGAGGGGATCCCTACGAGCAGTACTTC. It yields the protein CASSLLGGDPYEQYF.

This sequence joins TRBV7-2 and TRBJ2-5; D uncertain. Trimming shortened V by 1 base and J by 1 base, and 4 bases separated the two germline ends. Germline V lookup: CDR1 SGHTA, CDR2 FQGNSA. The CDR3 is made up of 13 amino acids. The DNA for the CDR3 is TGTGCCAGCAGCTTAGTAATCCAAGAGACCCAGTACTTC. It specifies CASSLVIQETQYF.

This chain connects TRBV10-1 to TRBJ2-7; 8 nucleotides line up with TRBD2. The CDR3 loop spans 13 amino acids. The V and J ends lost 8 bases and 6 bases, in that order; junction bases with no gene match: 9. The germline V gene has CDR1 WNHNN and CDR2 SYGVQD (reference sequence). The CDR3 nucleotides are TGCGCCAGCGTCCAGCGGGAGTCCGGCGAGCAGTACTTC. Its translation: CASVQRESGEQYF.

The rearrangement joins TRBV7-6 to TRBJ1-5; 9 bases map to TRBD1. This CDR3 has 20 residues. Germline V gene sequence: CDR1 SGHVS, CDR2 FNYEAQ. The J segment lost 2 bases and the V segment lost 4 bases, leaving 18 bases of the junction unmatched. The CDR3 loop reads CASSSAPGQGYGSGNQPQHF. The CDR3 nucleotides are TGTGCCAGCAGCTCGGCTCCGGGACAGGGATATGGGAGCGGCAATCAGCCCCAGCATTTT.

In this sample, this clonotype turned up once. This chain links TRBV15 with TRBJ2-5; TRBD1 agrees at 8 bases. This CDR3 contains 15 residues. J gave up 5 bases and V 4 bases, and 9 bases lay outside the gene matches. Germline V lookup: CDR1 LNHNV, CDR2 YYDKDF (reference sequence). The CDR3 DNA reads TGTGCCACCAGCAAGCCTCAGGGGGCGCGGGAGACCCAGTACTTC. Its translation: CATSKPQGARETQYF.